This T cell receptor (beta chain) was captured in a study of shared clonotypes between healthy human individuals. Turning to the study itself: A couple of women and a few men aged 18 to 49 made up the donors. CD8 memory received one plate per donor, CD8 naive two, CD4 memory three and CD4 naive three. Overall study results and limits: Only blood was sampled; tissue repertoires likely differ. Across a handful of donors, naive CD4 shared about 5%, naive CD8 3% to 3.5%, memory CD4 more than 2%, memory CD8 0.4% to 0.5%.

The V and J ends lost 6 bases and 4 bases, in that order; junction bases with no gene match: 2. Germline-derived CDR1 and CDR2 are MNHEY and SVGAGI. The CDR3 loop spans 12 amino acids. The protocol was immunoSEQ multiplex PCR, while the TCRdb copy is restricted to in-frame clones and leaves out a portion. The sample lists over a million clones, around 95% occurring once. As regards this clone: Its target is unknown.

The sample comprised naive CD4+ T cells sorted from blood. Subset defined: CD45RA+ positively selected. The V call is TRBV6-5, the J call TRBJ1-1; 7 positions match TRBD1. The sequence was collected from a man aged 30 to 45 in good health. CDR3 DNA: TGTGCCAGCAGCGACAGGGCCACTGAAGCTTTCTTT. It translates to CASSDRATEAFF.